The 19 T cell receptor beta chains below come from one sample, sequenced in a study of cytomegalovirus exposure and HLA in healthy donors. PCR primers comprised 60 Vbeta and 13 Jbeta primers. The table came from immunoSEQ multiplex PCR; TCRdb's copy has only in-frame clones and leaves some out. The sample yields about 120,000 clones, of which the top ten take up around 4%. Sequencing was done on a sample of PBMCs. The source of these receptors is a man aged 18-30 years in good health and CMV-seronegative.

The chain carries TRBV5-6 and TRBJ2-5, with D possibly being TRBD2 (5 bases). With 4 bases removed from V and 5 bases from J, the gap between germline ends came to 9 bases. Germline V CDR1 and CDR2: SGHDT, YYEEEE. This CDR3 contains 12 residues. The CDR3 DNA follows: TGTGCCAGCAGCCCGGGGAAGGAGACCCAGTACTTC. Its translation is CASSPGKETQYF.

The gene calls are TRBV28 and TRBJ1-2; TRBD1 matches at 7 bases. V lost 6 bases to trimming and J lost 2 bases; unmatched junction nucleotides: 0. Per the germline V gene, CDR1 is MDHEN and CDR2 is SYDVKM. The CDR3 spans 12 residues. CDR3 sequence (DNA): TGTGCCAGCAGACAGGGGAACTATGGCTACACCTTC. Translated: CASRQGNYGYTF.

The chain recombines TRBV21-1 with TRBJ2-6; TRBD2, the table's D call, lacks a check against the DNA. TRBV21-1 is a listed pseudogene. The CDR3 covers 18 residues. CDR3 amino acids: CASSKGRGIGSGANVLTF. In DNA, the CDR3 is TGTGCCAGCAGCAAAGGTCGGGGTATAGGCTCTGGGGCCAACGTCCTGACTTTC.

This chain uses TRBV6-6 with TRBJ1-1; D is ambiguous. The V end lost 2 bases, the J end lost 0 bases, and 7 bases lay between the germline ends. The germline gives CDR1 MNHNY, CDR2 SVGAGI (reference sequence). The CDR3 covers 14 residues. CDR3 protein: CASSYETMNTEAFF. The CDR3 region has the DNA TGTGCCAGCAGTTACGAGACTATGAACACTGAAGCTTTCTTT.

This chain uses TRBV19 with TRBJ2-3; 11 positions agree with TRBD2. The CDR3 sequence is 17 residues long. Germline assignment: CDR1 LNHDA and CDR2 SQIVND (reference sequence). V lost 2 bases and J lost 2; bases outside the gene matches: 6. The CDR3 loop reads CASSISGTSGLTDTQYF. The CDR3 DNA sequence: TGTGCCAGTAGTATATCAGGGACTAGCGGACTCACAGATACGCAGTATTTT.

The chain couples TRBV20-1 to TRBJ2-7; D is unclear. The CDR3 is 11 amino acids. From germline, CDR1 is DFQATT and CDR2 SNEGSKA (reference sequence). The V end lost 4 bases, the J end lost 4 bases, and 8 bases lay between the germline ends. CDR3 bases: TGCAGTGCTACGATCACATACGAGCAGTACTTC. Translated: CSATITYEQYF.

The V gene is TRBV6-6, the J gene TRBJ1-2; 7 positions match TRBD1. Germline V gene data show CDR1 as MNHNY and CDR2 as SVGAGI (reference sequence). Trimming removed 5 bases from V and 2 bases from J; junction bases left unmatched: 5. CDR3 size: 14 residues. The CDR3 reads CASSLLQGNYGYTF. The CDR3 DNA reads as TGTGCCAGCAGTCTACTACAGGGGAACTATGGCTACACCTTC.

With regard to this clone: Other DNA sequences in this specimen translate into the identical CDR3. The chain is built from TRBV18 and TRBJ2-3, with D hard to call. The CDR3 runs to 15 residues. Germline CDR1 reads KGHSH; CDR2 reads LQKENI. The V end lost 1 base, the J end lost 0 bases, and 8 bases lay between the germline ends. The CDR3 coding sequence is TGTGCCAGCTCACCACAAACGGGTAGCACAGATACGCAGTATTTT. Its protein product is CASSPQTGSTDTQYF.

The V gene is TRBV5-4, the J gene TRBJ1-1; a possible D gene is TRBD1 (5 bases). V lost 4 bases and J lost 5, with 12 bases in between. The CDR3 extends over 13 amino acids. CDR1 and CDR2 (germline): SGHNT, YYREEE (reference sequence). CDR3 DNA: TGTGCCAGCAGCGAGGACACGCGGACTGAAGCTTTCTTT. Amino acids: CASSEDTRTEAFF. Combining the CDR3 with reference TRBV5-4 and TRBJ1-1 gives the whole variable domain ETGVTQSPTHLIKTRGQQVTLRCSSQSGHNTVSWYQQALGQGPQFIFQYYREEENGRGNFPPRFSGLQFPNYSSELNVNALELDDSALYLCASSEDTRTEAFFGQGTRLTVV.

This chain links TRBV19 with TRBJ1-2; D unresolved. Trimming stripped 3 bases from V and 1 base from J, with 12 bases between. There are 15 residues in the CDR3. Germline CDR1 reads LNHDA; CDR2 reads SQIVND (reference sequence). The CDR3 DNA sequence: TGTGCCAGTAGTATCATGGCAGCGGATAACTATGGCTACACCTTC. Protein: CASSIMAADNYGYTF.

CDR3 DNA: TGTGCCTGGAGTGTTAGTAGGGGCACTGAAGCTTTCTTT. It specifies CAWSVSRGTEAFF. V usage is TRBV30 and J usage is TRBJ1-1, with a tentative D call TRBD1 (5 bases). The CDR3 has 13 amino acids. The germline gives CDR1 GTSNPN, CDR2 SVGIG (reference sequence). Between the trimmed V and J ends, which lost 0 bases and 4 bases, there was a span of 9 bases.

The rearrangement links TRBV7-2 to TRBJ1-1; the match to TRBD1 covers 8 bases. V trimming: 4 bases; J trimming: 3 bases; junction bases outside the gene matches: 7. CDR3 size: 15 residues. Germline V lookup: CDR1 SGHTA, CDR2 FQGNSA. CDR3 sequence: CASSSYRGLDTEAFF. The CDR3 nucleotides read TGTGCCAGCAGCTCATACAGGGGGTTGGACACTGAAGCTTTCTTT. The whole variable domain, filled in from reference TRBV7-2 and TRBJ1-1, reads GAGVSQSPSNKVTEKGKDVELRCDPISGHTALYWYRQSLGQGLEFLIYFQGNSAPDKSGLPSDRFSAERTGGSVSTLTIQRTQQEDSAVYLCASSSYRGLDTEAFFGQGTRLTVV.

The J gene is TRBJ1-4, the V gene TRBV6-5; 7 bases line up with TRBD1. Trimming cost V 6 bases and J 4 bases; bases outside gene matches: 5. This CDR3 region has 14 residues. Germline CDR1 MNHEY, CDR2 SVGAGI. The CDR3 sequence is CASRRDSSNEKLFF. CDR3 DNA sequence: TGTGCCAGCAGACGGGACAGTAGTAATGAAAAACTGTTTTTT.

V gene TRBV5-1 combines with J gene TRBJ2-2; 14 bases map to TRBD2. CDR1 is SGHRS and CDR2 is YFSETQ in the germline V gene. V gave up 4 bases and J gave up 3 bases; unmatched junction bases: 2. The CDR3 runs 16 residues. The CDR3 nucleotides read TGCGCCAGCAGCACGGGACTAGCGGGGGACACCGGGGAGCTGTTTTTT. Its protein is CASSTGLAGDTGELFF.

The chain has TRBV2 and TRBJ2-1; perhaps TRBD2 as D (5 bases). The V and J ends lost 6 bases and 9 bases respectively, with 12 bases between them. This CDR3 comprises 12 residues. Germline CDR1 and CDR2: SNHLY and FYNNEI. This chain's CDR3 is CASSLEGVEQFF. CDR3 DNA: TGTGCCAGCAGCCTCGAGGGAGTTGAGCAGTTCTTC.

This chain connects TRBV30 to TRBJ1-3, with unresolved D. This CDR3 spans 16 amino acids. Germline CDR1 GTSNPN, CDR2 SVGIG (reference sequence). Trimming took 2 bases from V and 0 from J, leaving 14 bases between them. The CDR3 sequence: CAWSPGLTSSGNTIYF. Written as DNA, the CDR3 is TGTGCCTGGAGTCCAGGACTTACAAGCTCTGGAAACACCATATATTTT.

The chain recombines TRBV27 with TRBJ1-5; a weak D match, TRBD1 (5 bases). There are 16 residues in the CDR3. The germline gives CDR1 MNHEY, CDR2 SMNVEV (reference sequence). Deletions cut 0 bases from V and 4 bases from J, with 13 bases between. The CDR3 region has the DNA TGTGCCAGCAGTTTATCTTCAGGGTTCGGAAATCAGCCCCAGCATTTT. It encodes CASSLSSGFGNQPQHF.

This chain connects TRBV5-4 to TRBJ1-5; a weak D match, TRBD1 (5 bases). The CDR3 runs 15 residues. V lost 0 bases, J lost 4 bases, and 11 bases lay in between. The germline V gene has CDR1 SGHNT and CDR2 YYREEE (reference sequence). The CDR3 region has the DNA TGTGCCAGCAGCTTGGGTAGTGGGGGGAATCAGCCCCAGCATTTT. This gives the protein CASSLGSGGNQPQHF.

This rearrangement joins TRBV10-3 to TRBJ1-4; a possible D gene is TRBD1 (5 bases). The germline V gene encodes CDR1 ENHRY and CDR2 SYGVKD. The CDR3 is 15 amino acids. Trimming took off 2 bases at V and 6 bases at J, with 13 bases between the two ends. The CDR3, as DNA: TGTGCCATCAGTGAGGGTCCGGGGGGTGATGAAAAACTGTTTTTT. Translating it yields CAISEGPGGDEKLFF.